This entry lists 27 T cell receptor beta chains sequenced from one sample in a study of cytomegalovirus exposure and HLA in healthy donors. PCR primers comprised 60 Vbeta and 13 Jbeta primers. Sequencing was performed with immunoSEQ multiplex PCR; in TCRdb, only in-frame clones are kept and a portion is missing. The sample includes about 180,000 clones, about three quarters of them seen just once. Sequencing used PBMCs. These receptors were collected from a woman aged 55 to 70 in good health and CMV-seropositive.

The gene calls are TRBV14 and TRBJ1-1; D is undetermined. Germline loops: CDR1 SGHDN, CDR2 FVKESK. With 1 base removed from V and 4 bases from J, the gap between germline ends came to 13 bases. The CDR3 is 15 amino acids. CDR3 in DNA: TGTGCCAGCAGCCAAGTAACGGTGAGGAGCACTGAAGCTTTCTTT. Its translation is CASSQVTVRSTEAFF.

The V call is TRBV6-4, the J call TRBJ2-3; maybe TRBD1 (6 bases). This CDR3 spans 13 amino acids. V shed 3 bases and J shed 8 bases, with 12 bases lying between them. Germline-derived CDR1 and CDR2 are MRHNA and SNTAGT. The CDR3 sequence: CASSEGARGTQYF. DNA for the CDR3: TGTGCCAGCAGTGAGGGGGCTCGGGGTACGCAGTATTTT.

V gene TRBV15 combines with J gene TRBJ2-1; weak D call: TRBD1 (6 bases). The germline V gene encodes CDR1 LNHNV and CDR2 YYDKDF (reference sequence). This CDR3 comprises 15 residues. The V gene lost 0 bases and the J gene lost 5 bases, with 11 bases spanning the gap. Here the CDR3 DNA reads TGTGCCACCAGCAGAGACCAGGGGCGAGACAATGAGCAGTTCTTC. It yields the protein CATSRDQGRDNEQFF.

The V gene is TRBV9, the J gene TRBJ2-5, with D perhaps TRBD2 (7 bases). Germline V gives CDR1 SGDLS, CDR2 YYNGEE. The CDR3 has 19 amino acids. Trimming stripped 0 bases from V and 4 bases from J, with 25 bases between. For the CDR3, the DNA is TGTGCCAGCAGCGTAGCTGGGGGGCGGGAGCCATTTTATGGAGAGACCCAGTACTTC. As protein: CASSVAGGREPFYGETQYF. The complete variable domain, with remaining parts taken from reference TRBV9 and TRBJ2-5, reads DSGVTQTPKHLITATGQRVTLRCSPRSGDLSVYWYQQSLDQGLQFLIQYYNGEERAKGNILERFSAQQFPDLHSELNLSSLELGDSALYFCASSVAGGREPFYGETQYFGPGTRLLVL.

CDR3 in amino acids: CASSYGLAGETQYF. CDR3 sequence (DNA): TGTGCCAGCAGCTATGGACTAGCAGGGGAGACCCAGTACTTC. J is TRBJ2-5 and V is TRBV2, with TRBD2 matching 8 bases. CDR3 length: 14 amino acids. Germline CDR1 and CDR2: SNHLY and FYNNEI. The V gene end was trimmed by 6 bases and the J gene end by 5 bases; junction bases not matched to a gene: 8.

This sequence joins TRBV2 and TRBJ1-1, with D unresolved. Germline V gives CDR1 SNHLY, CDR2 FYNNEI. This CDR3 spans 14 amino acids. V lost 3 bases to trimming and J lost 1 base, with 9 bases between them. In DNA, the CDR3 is TGTGCCAGCAGTGATCGGTCAGGGAACACTGAAGCTTTCTTT. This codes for CASSDRSGNTEAFF.

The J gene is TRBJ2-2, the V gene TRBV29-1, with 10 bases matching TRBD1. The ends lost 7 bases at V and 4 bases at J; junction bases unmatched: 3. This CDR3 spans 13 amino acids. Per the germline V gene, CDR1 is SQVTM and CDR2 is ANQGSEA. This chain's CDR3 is CSAGQGRTGELFF. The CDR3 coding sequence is TGCAGCGCGGGACAGGGGCGCACCGGGGAGCTGTTTTTT.

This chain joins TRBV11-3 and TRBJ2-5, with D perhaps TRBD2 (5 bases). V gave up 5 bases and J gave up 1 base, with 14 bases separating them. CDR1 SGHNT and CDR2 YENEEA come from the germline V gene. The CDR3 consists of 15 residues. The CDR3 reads CASSVGEGPQETQYF. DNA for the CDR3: TGTGCCAGCAGCGTGGGCGAGGGCCCCCAAGAGACCCAGTACTTC.

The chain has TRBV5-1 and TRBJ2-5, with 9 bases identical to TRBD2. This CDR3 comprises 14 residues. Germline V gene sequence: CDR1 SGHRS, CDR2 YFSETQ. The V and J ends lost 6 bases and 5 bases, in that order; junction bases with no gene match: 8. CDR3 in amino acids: CASTAGTSSETQYF. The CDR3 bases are TGCGCCAGCACCGCAGGGACTAGCAGCGAGACCCAGTACTTC.

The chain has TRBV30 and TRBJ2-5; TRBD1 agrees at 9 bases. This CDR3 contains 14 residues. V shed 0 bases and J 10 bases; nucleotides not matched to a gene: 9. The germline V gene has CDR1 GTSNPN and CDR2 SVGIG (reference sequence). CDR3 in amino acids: CAWSVMMGQGSQYF. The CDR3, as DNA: TGTGCCTGGAGTGTTATGATGGGACAGGGAAGCCAGTACTTC.

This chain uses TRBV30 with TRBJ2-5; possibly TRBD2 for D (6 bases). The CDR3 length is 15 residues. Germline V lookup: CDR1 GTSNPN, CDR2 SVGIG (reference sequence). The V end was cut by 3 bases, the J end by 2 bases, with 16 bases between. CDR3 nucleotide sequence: TGTGCCTGGAGGGGGGGTTTCGGGCCGCAAGAGACCCAGTACTTC. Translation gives CAWRGGFGPQETQYF.

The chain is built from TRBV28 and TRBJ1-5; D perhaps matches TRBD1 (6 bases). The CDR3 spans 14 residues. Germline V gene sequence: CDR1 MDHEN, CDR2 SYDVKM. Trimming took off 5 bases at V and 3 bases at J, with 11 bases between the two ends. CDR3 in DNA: TGTGCCAGCAGTCCCGGACAGTTCAATCAGCCCCAGCATTTT. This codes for CASSPGQFNQPQHF. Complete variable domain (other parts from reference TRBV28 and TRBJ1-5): DVKVTQSSRYLVKRTGEKVFLECVQDMDHENMFWYRQDPGLGLRLIYFSYDVKMKEKGDIPEGYSVSREKKERFSLILESASTNQTSMYLCASSPGQFNQPQHFGDGTRLSIL.

DNA for the CDR3: TGTGCCAGCTCACCGGGGAGGGGATGGACTGAAGCTTTCTTT. Residues: CASSPGRGWTEAFF. This chain uses TRBV18 with TRBJ1-1, with D maybe TRBD1 (5 bases). Trimming pared 3 bases from V and 5 bases from J, leaving 13 bases between. CDR1 KGHSH and CDR2 LQKENI come from the germline V gene. The CDR3 length is 14 residues.

CDR3 nucleotide sequence: TGTGCCAGCAGCTTAAGGCGGGAGGGGACCGAGCAGTACTTC. Its translation: CASSLRREGTEQYF. The chain has TRBV7-2 and TRBJ2-7; 9 bases fit TRBD2. The germline V gene encodes CDR1 SGHTA and CDR2 FQGNSA. Unmatched junction bases numbered 5, after V lost 2 bases and J lost 6 bases. This CDR3 spans 14 amino acids.

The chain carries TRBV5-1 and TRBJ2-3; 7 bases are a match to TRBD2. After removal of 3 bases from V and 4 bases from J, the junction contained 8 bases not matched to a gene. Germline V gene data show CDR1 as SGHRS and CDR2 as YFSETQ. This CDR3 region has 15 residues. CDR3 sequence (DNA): TGCGCCAGCAGCTCCAATCGCGGGAGCTCAGATACGCAGTATTTT. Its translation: CASSSNRGSSDTQYF.

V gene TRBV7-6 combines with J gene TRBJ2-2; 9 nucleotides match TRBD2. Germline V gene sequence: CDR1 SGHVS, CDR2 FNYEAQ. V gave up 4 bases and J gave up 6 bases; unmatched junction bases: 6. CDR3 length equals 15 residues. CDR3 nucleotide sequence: TGTGCCAGCAGCTCCGACGGCGGGGGGGCCGGGGAGCTGTTTTTT. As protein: CASSSDGGGAGELFF.

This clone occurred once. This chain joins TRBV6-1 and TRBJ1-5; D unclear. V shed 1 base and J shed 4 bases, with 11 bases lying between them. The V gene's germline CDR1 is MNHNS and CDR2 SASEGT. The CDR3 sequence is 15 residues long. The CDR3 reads CASSEDLAGNQPQHF. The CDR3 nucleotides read TGTGCCAGCAGTGAAGATCTGGCGGGAAATCAGCCCCAGCATTTT.

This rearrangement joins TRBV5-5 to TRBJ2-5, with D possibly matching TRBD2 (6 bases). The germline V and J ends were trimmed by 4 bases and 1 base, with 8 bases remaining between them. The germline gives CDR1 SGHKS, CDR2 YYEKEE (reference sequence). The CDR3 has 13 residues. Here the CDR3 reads CASSAGSQETQYF. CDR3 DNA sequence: TGTGCCAGCAGCGCCGGGAGCCAAGAGACCCAGTACTTC. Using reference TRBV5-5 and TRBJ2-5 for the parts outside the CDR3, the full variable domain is DAGVTQSPTHLIKTRGQQVTLRCSPISGHKSVSWYQQVLGQGPQFIFQYYEKEERGRGNFPDRFSARQFPNYSSELNVNALLLGDSALYLCASSAGSQETQYFGPGTRLLVL.

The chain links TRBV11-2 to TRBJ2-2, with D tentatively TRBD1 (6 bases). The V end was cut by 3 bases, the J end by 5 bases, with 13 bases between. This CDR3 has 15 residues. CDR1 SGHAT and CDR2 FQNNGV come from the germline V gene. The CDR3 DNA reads TGTGCCAGCAGCTTCTTGGCAGGGGTGACCGGGGAGCTGTTTTTT. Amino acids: CASSFLAGVTGELFF.

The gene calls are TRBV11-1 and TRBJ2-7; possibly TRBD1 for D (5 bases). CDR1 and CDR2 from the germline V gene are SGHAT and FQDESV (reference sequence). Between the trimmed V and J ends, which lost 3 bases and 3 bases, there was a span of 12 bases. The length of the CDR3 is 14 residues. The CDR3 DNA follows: TGTGCCAGCAGCTTTGAACAGGTTTTCTACGAGCAGTACTTC. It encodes CASSFEQVFYEQYF.

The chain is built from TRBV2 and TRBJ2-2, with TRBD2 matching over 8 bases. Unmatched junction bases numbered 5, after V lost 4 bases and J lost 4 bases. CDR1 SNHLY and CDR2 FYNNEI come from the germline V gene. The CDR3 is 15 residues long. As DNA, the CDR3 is TGTGCCAGCAGTGGGGAGCGGGGGTCCACCGGGGAGCTGTTTTTT. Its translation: CASSGERGSTGELFF.

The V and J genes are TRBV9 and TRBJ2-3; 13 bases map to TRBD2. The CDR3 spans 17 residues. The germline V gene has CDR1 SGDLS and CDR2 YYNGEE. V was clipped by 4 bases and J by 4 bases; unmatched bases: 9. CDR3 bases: TGTGCCAGCAGCCCGACTAGCGGGGGGTCTGGCGCAGATACGCAGTATTTT. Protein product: CASSPTSGGSGADTQYF.

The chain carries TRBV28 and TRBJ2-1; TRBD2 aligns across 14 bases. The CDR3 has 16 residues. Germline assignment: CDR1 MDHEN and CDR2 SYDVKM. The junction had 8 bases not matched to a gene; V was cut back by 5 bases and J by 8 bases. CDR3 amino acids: CASSTSGTSGRYEQFF. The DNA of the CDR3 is TGTGCCAGCAGTACCTCCGGGACTAGCGGGAGATATGAGCAGTTCTTC. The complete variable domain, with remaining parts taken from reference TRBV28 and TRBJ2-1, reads DVKVTQSSRYLVKRTGEKVFLECVQDMDHENMFWYRQDPGLGLRLIYFSYDVKMKEKGDIPEGYSVSREKKERFSLILESASTNQTSMYLCASSTSGTSGRYEQFFGPGTRLTVL.

DNA of the CDR3: TGCGCCACATCTCCTTGGGGGGAAGGGGAGCCCCAGCATTTT. It specifies CATSPWGEGEPQHF. V gene TRBV10-2 combines with J gene TRBJ1-5; a possible D gene is TRBD1 (5 bases). This CDR3 is built from 14 residues. The germline V gene encodes CDR1 WSHSY and CDR2 SAAADI. V was shortened by 10 bases and J by 8 bases, with 21 bases between the two germline ends.

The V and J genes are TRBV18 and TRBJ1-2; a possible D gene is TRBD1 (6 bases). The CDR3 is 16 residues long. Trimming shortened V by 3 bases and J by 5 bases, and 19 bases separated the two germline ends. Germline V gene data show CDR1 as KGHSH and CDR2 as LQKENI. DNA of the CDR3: TGTGCCAGCTCACCGGGCCAACAGGGCGGCTTATATGGCTACACCTTC. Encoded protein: CASSPGQQGGLYGYTF.

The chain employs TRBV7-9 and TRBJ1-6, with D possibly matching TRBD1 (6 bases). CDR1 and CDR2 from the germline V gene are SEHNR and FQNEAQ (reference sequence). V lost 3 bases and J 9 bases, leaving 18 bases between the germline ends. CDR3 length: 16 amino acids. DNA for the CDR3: TGTGCCAGCAGCTTTCAGGCAAGGAGGGGGGGTTCACCCCTCCACTTT. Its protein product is CASSFQARRGGSPLHF.

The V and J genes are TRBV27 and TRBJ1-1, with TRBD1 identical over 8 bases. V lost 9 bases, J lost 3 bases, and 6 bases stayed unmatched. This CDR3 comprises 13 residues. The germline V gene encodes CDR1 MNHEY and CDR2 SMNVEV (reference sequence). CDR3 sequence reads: CASRQGYHTEAFF. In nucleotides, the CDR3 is TGTGCCAGTCGACAGGGGTACCACACTGAAGCTTTCTTT.